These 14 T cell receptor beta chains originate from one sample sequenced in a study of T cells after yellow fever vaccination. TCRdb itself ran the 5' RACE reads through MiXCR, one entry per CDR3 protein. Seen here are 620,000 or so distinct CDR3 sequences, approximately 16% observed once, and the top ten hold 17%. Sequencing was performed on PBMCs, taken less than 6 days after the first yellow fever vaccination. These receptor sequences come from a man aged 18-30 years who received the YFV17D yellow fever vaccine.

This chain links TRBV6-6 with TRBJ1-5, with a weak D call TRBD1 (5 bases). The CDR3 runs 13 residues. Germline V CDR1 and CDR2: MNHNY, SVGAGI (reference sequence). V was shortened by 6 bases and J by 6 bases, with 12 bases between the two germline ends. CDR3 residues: CASSAQGSQPQHF. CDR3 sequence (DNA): TGTGCCAGCAGCGCGCAGGGTAGTCAGCCCCAGCATTTT.

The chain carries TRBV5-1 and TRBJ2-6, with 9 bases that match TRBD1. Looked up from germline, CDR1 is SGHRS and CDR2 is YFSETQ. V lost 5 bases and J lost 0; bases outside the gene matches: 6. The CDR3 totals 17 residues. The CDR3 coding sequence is TGCGCCAGCAGAACCGGGACAGGGCCCTCTGGGGCCAACGTCCTGACTTTC. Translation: CASRTGTGPSGANVLTF.

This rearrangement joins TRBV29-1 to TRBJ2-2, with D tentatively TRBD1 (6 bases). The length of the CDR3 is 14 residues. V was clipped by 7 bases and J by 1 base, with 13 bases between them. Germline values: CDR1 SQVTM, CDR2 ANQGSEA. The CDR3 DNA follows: TGCAGCGCAATGGGACAAAGGAACACCGGGGAGCTGTTTTTT. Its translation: CSAMGQRNTGELFF.

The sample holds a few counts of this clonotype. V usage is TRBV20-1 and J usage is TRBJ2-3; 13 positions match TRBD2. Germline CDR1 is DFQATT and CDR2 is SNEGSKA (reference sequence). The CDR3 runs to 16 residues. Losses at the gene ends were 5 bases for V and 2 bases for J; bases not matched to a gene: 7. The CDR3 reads CSAQSGTSGATDTQYF. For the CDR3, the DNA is TGCAGTGCTCAATCCGGGACTAGCGGGGCCACAGATACGCAGTATTTT.

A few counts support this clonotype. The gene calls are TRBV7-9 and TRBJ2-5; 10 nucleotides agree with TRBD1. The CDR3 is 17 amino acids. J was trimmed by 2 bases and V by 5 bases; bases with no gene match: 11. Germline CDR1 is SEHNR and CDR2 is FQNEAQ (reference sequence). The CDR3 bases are TGTGCCAGCAGCCCGGGTGTGACAGGGGGCGGACAAGAGACCCAGTACTTC. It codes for CASSPGVTGGGQETQYF. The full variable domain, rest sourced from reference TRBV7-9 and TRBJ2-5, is DTGVSQNPRHKITKRGQNVTFRCDPISEHNRLYWYRQTLGQGPEFLTYFQNEAQLEKSRLLSDRFSAERPKGSFSTLEIQRTEQGDSAMYLCASSPGVTGGGQETQYFGPGTRLLVL.

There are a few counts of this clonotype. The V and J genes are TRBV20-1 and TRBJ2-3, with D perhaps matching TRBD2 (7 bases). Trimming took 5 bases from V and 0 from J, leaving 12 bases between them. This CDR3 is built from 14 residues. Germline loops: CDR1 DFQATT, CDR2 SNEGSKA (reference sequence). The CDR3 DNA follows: TGCAGTGCTTCCCGGGGGGCGAGCACAGATACGCAGTATTTT. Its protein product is CSASRGASTDTQYF.

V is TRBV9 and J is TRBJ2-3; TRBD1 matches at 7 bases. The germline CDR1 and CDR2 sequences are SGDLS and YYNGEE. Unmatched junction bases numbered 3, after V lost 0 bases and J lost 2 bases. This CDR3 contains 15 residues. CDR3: CASSVVDRYTDTQYF. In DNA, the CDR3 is TGTGCCAGCAGCGTAGTGGACAGGTACACAGATACGCAGTATTTT. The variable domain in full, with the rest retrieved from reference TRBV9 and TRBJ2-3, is DSGVTQTPKHLITATGQRVTLRCSPRSGDLSVYWYQQSLDQGLQFLIQYYNGEERAKGNILERFSAQQFPDLHSELNLSSLELGDSALYFCASSVVDRYTDTQYFGPGTRLTVL.

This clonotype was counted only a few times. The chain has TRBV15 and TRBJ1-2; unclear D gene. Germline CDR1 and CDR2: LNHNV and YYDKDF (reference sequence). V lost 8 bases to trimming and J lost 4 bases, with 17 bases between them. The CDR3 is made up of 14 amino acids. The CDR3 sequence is CATQPLSAGYGYTF. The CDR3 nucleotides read TGTGCCACCCAACCGCTGAGTGCAGGCTATGGCTACACCTTC.

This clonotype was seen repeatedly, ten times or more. This CDR3 is CASSPLPPARDLSNYGYTF. The CDR3 region has the DNA TGTGCCAGCTCACCACTACCCCCGGCAAGAGACCTTTCTAACTATGGCTACACCTTC. This chain links TRBV18 with TRBJ1-2; D gene uncertain. The CDR3 is 19 residues long. V lost 1 base and J 0 bases, leaving 21 bases between the germline ends. Germline V CDR1 and CDR2: KGHSH, LQKENI.

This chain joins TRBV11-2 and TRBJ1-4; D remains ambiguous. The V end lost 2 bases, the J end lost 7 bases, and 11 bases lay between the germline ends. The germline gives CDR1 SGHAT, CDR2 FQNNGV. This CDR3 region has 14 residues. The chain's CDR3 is CASSLQQNLEKLFF. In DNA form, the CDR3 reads TGTGCCAGCAGCTTACAACAGAATCTTGAAAAACTGTTTTTT.

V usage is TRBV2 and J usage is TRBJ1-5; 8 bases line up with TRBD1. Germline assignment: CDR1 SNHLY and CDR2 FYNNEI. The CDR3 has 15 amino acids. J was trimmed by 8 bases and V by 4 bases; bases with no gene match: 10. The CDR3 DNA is TGTGCCAGCAGTGCGGGGACAGGTCGGGTAGAGCCCCAGCATTTT. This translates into CASSAGTGRVEPQHF.

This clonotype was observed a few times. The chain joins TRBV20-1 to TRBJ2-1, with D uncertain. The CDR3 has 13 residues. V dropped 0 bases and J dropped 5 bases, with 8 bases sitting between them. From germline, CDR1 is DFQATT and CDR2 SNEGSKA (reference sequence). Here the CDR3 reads CSARDWQDNEQFF. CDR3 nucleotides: TGCAGTGCTAGAGATTGGCAAGACAATGAGCAGTTCTTC.

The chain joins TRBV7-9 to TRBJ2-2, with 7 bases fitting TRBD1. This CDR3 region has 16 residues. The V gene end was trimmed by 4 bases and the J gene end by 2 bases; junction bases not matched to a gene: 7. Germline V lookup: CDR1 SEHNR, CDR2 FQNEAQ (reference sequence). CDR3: CASSSNRDRNTGELFF. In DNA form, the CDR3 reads TGTGCCAGCAGCTCCAACCGGGACAGAAACACCGGGGAGCTGTTTTTT.

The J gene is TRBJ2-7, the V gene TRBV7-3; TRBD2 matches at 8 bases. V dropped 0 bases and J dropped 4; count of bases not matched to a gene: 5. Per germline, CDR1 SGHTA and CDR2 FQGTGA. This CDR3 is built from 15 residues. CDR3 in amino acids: CASSLTGGAHYEQYF. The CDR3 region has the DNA TGTGCCAGCAGCTTAACCGGGGGGGCCCATTACGAGCAGTACTTC.